The 26 T cell receptor beta chains reported below all come from one sample, sequenced in a study of blood T cells in healthy people across ages. A second PCR of 7 to 11 cycles used a sample-barcoded 5' primer and a J-beta primer mix. TCRdb passed the 5' RACE reads through MiXCR, listing each CDR3 protein once. The sample lists approximately 800,000 distinct CDR3 sequences, 35% to 40% occurring once. Sequencing input: blood. These receptors all come from a man younger than 30 in good health.

V and J are TRBV4-1 and TRBJ2-6; no clear D. There are 16 residues in the CDR3. Between the trimmed V and J ends, which lost 1 base and 4 bases, there was a span of 11 bases. Per the germline V gene, CDR1 is MGHRA and CDR2 is YSYEKL. The DNA of the CDR3 is TGCGCCAGCAGCCAAGTTGCCCTACTCGGGGCCAACGTCCTGACTTTC. This gives the protein CASSQVALLGANVLTF.

The V gene is TRBV6-2 or TRBV6-3, the J gene TRBJ2-7, with D maybe TRBD1 (6 bases). The CDR3 has 15 amino acids. V was shortened by 6 bases and J by 2 bases, with 17 bases between the two germline ends. Per the germline V gene, CDR1 is MNHEY and CDR2 is SVGEGT. For the CDR3, the DNA is TGTGCCAGCAGCCTGGGACGGGCAGGGGCCTACGAGCAGTACTTC. This encodes CASSLGRAGAYEQYF.

This clonotype was counted many times. The CDR3 is CSAATEVNYGYTF. The CDR3 DNA sequence: TGCAGTGCCGCGACGGAGGTCAACTATGGCTACACCTTC. The chain is built from TRBV20-1 and TRBJ1-2; D is unresolved. Germline CDR1 reads DFQATT; CDR2 reads SNEGSKA (reference sequence). V was shortened by 6 bases and J by 2 bases, with 13 bases between the two germline ends. This CDR3 is built from 13 residues.

This clonotype appeared a few times. The V gene is TRBV5-1, the J gene TRBJ2-5; 8 nucleotides agree with TRBD2. The CDR3 has 14 amino acids. Germline V CDR1 and CDR2: SGHRS, YFSETQ. V lost 2 bases, J lost 3 bases, and 3 bases stayed unmatched. CDR3 residues: CASSLAGDEETQYF. The CDR3 nucleotides are TGCGCCAGCAGCTTAGCGGGGGACGAAGAGACCCAGTACTTC.

V is TRBV2 and J is TRBJ1-1; D perhaps matches TRBD1 (5 bases). V was trimmed by 3 bases and J by 5 bases, leaving 16 bases between them. The length of the CDR3 is 15 residues. Looked up from germline, CDR1 is SNHLY and CDR2 is FYNNEI. The CDR3: CASSDFAGQNTEAFF. As DNA, the CDR3 is TGTGCCAGCAGTGATTTTGCAGGGCAGAATACTGAAGCTTTCTTT. Variable domain in full (rest from reference TRBV2 and TRBJ1-1): EPEVTQTPSHQVTQMGQEVILRCVPISNHLYFYWYRQILGQKVEFLVSFYNNEISEKSEIFDDQFSVERPDGSNFTLKIRSTKLEDSAMYFCASSDFAGQNTEAFFGQGTRLTVV.

A single count supports this clonotype. The V and J genes are TRBV30 and TRBJ1-1, with 7 bases fitting TRBD1. With 3 bases clipped from V and 1 base from J, the junction kept 14 bases outside the gene matches. The CDR3 runs to 17 residues. Germline-derived CDR1 and CDR2 are GTSNPN and SVGIG (reference sequence). The CDR3 is CAWRGTSGGERNTEAFF. CDR3 coding DNA: TGTGCCTGGAGGGGAACATCAGGGGGTGAGCGGAACACTGAAGCTTTCTTT.

The sample holds many counts of this clonotype. This chain uses TRBV7-9 with TRBJ2-4; D may be TRBD1 (6 bases). Germline loops: CDR1 SEHNR, CDR2 FQNEAQ (reference sequence). The CDR3 covers 14 residues. Trimming took off 1 base at V and 4 bases at J, with 8 bases between the two ends. CDR3 amino acids: CASSLGGRKNIQYF. The CDR3 DNA is TGTGCCAGCAGCTTAGGGGGGCGTAAAAACATTCAGTACTTC.

This clonotype was seen ten or more times. The rearrangement joins TRBV5-1 to TRBJ2-1; maybe TRBD1 (6 bases). V lost 7 bases and J 6 bases, leaving 17 bases between the germline ends. This CDR3 has 14 amino acids. Germline V gene lookup returns CDR1 SGHRS and CDR2 YFSETQ. CDR3 loop: CASHGTGLVNEQFF. The CDR3 DNA follows: TGCGCCAGCCACGGTACAGGGCTGGTCAATGAGCAGTTCTTC.

This clonotype was picked up a small number of times. This chain links TRBV29-1 with TRBJ2-5; 10 nucleotides match TRBD1. Trimming removed 8 bases from V and 5 bases from J; junction bases left unmatched: 8. Looked up from germline, CDR1 is SQVTM and CDR2 is ANQGSEA. The CDR3 spans 13 residues. The CDR3 DNA sequence: TGCAGCCTACGGACAGGGGGGTTGGAGACCCAGTACTTC. It is translated as CSLRTGGLETQYF. The full variable domain, in which reference TRBV29-1 and TRBJ2-5 provide the parts outside the CDR3, is SAVISQKPSRDICQRGTSLTIQCQVDSQVTMMFWYRQQPGQSLTLIATANQGSEATYESGFVIDKFPISRPNLTFSTLTVSNMSPEDSSIYLCSLRTGGLETQYFGPGTRLLVL.

To note about this clonotype: One junction end disagrees with the germline gene, perhaps due to a read error. This sequence joins TRBV4-3 and TRBJ2-1; D is uncertain. Germline V lookup: CDR1 LGHNA, CDR2 YSLEER. The CDR3 length is 14 residues. CDR3 amino acids: CASSQVGKNNKQFF. The CDR3 DNA reads TGCGCCAGCAGCCAAGTGGGCAAGAACAATAAGCAGTTCTTC.

The genes are TRBV6-1 and TRBJ2-1; D not certain. The last part of the DNA fits TRBJ2-7 better; the J call may be wrong. CDR1 and CDR2 from the germline V gene are MNHNS and SASEGT. The CDR3 loop spans 16 amino acids. CDR3 DNA sequence: TGTGCCAGCAGCAGAAAGCCAAAGGGATCGAGCTACGAGCAGTACTTC. As protein: CASSRKPKGSSYEQYF.

The rearrangement joins TRBV5-1 to TRBJ2-1; D is possibly TRBD2 (7 bases). Gene TRBJ2-7 matches the end of the DNA better, so the J call may be wrong. CDR1 and CDR2 from the germline V gene are SGHRS and YFSETQ. The CDR3 loop spans 16 amino acids. CDR3 sequence (DNA): TGCGCCAGCAGAGGGGGGGGTGAGAGCTCCTACAATGAGCAGTACTTC. Its protein is CASRGGGESSYNEQYF.

This clonotype appeared many times. The gene calls are TRBV9 and TRBJ2-7; TRBD2 aligns across 10 bases. After removal of 2 bases from V and 1 base from J, the junction contained 0 bases not matched to a gene. Germline V gene lookup returns CDR1 SGDLS and CDR2 YYNGEE. CDR3 length: 14 residues. The CDR3 DNA sequence: TGTGCCAGCAGCGTTAGCGGGGGGTCCTACGAGCAGTACTTC. It specifies CASSVSGGSYEQYF. Drawing the rest from reference TRBV9 and TRBJ2-7, the complete variable domain is DSGVTQTPKHLITATGQRVTLRCSPRSGDLSVYWYQQSLDQGLQFLIQYYNGEERAKGNILERFSAQQFPDLHSELNLSSLELGDSALYFCASSVSGGSYEQYFGPGTRLTVT.

V is TRBV5-1 and J is TRBJ2-2; 10 positions agree with TRBD1. From germline, CDR1 is SGHRS and CDR2 YFSETQ. This CDR3 has 16 amino acids. V dropped 4 bases and J dropped 6; count of bases not matched to a gene: 9. DNA for the CDR3: TGCGCCAGCAGCCCCTCGGGACAGGGGATGGCCGGGGAGCTGTTTTTT. The encoded protein is CASSPSGQGMAGELFF.

This chain connects TRBV18 to TRBJ1-6; tentative D call: TRBD1 (5 bases). This CDR3 has 15 residues. Trimming removed 2 bases at V and 5 bases at J, with 10 bases between. Germline CDR1 and CDR2: KGHSH and LQKENI. The DNA for the CDR3 is TGTGCCAGCTCACCATCAGGGTACCATAATTCACCCCTCCACTTT. This sequence encodes CASSPSGYHNSPLHF.

This clonotype was observed a few times. The V gene is TRBV7-8, the J gene TRBJ1-5, with D perhaps matching TRBD1 (6 bases). The CDR3 spans 17 residues. Trimming stripped 7 bases from V and 5 bases from J, with 24 bases between. CDR1 and CDR2 (germline): SGHVS, FQNEAQ. The CDR3 nucleotides are TGTGCCAGCACCGGGGAGGGGGGCCCTACCCTAGATCAGCCCCAGCATTTT. Protein product: CASTGEGGPTLDQPQHF.

With regard to this clonotype: Mismatch with germline at one junction end may stem from a read error. The CDR3 protein is CASSFRARTDAQYF. The CDR3 coding sequence is TGTGCCAGCAGTTTTAGGGCTAGAACAGATGCGCAGTATTTT. The chain links TRBV12-3 or TRBV12-4 to TRBJ2-3; D gene ambiguous. There are 14 residues in the CDR3.

The chain has TRBV4-3 and TRBJ2-1; 8 bases match TRBD1. The germline CDR1 and CDR2 sequences are LGHNA and YSLEER. The V segment lost 0 bases and the J segment 6 bases; nucleotides outside the gene matches: 7. The CDR3 covers 16 residues. The CDR3 DNA sequence: TGCGCCAGCAGCCAAGATCGGACAGGGAGATTCAATGAGCAGTTCTTC. Translated: CASSQDRTGRFNEQFF.

The rearrangement links TRBV20-1 to TRBJ1-6; D is possibly TRBD1 (5 bases). V dropped 1 base and J dropped 9 bases, with 10 bases sitting between them. CDR3 length: 13 amino acids. Per the germline V gene, CDR1 is DFQATT and CDR2 is SNEGSKA (reference sequence). CDR3 in DNA: TGCAGTGCTAGAGGTCGGGACTCTTCACCCCTCCACTTT. Its protein is CSARGRDSSPLHF.

With regard to this clonotype: With a much larger clone just one base away, this may be a read error. This rearrangement joins TRBV20-1 to TRBJ2-1; 8 bases line up with TRBD2. This CDR3 spans 16 amino acids. The V gene's germline CDR1 is DFQATT and CDR2 SNEGSKA (reference sequence). V was pared by 4 bases and J by 6 bases, with 14 bases of the junction left unmatched. The CDR3 region has the DNA TGCAGTGCTACCTGGGGGGGACTAGTGGGTCGCAATGAGCAGTTCTTC. Translated, it gives CSATWGGLVGRNEQFF.

This rearrangement joins TRBV29-1 to TRBJ2-7, with 8 bases lining up with TRBD1. From germline, CDR1 is SQVTM and CDR2 ANQGSEA. The V gene end was trimmed by 8 bases and the J gene end by 5 bases; junction bases not matched to a gene: 5. The length of the CDR3 is 11 residues. The CDR3: CSTRQGHEQYF. The CDR3 coding sequence is TGCAGCACCAGACAGGGGCACGAGCAGTACTTC.

As concerns this clonotype: A much larger clonotype is one base distant, so this may be a read error. This chain connects TRBV12-3 or TRBV12-4 to TRBJ2-1; no clear D gene. V was pared by 5 bases and J by 10 bases, with 15 bases between. The CDR3 is made up of 13 amino acids. CDR3 DNA: TGTGCCAGCAGTCTGGGCTCCCCCTACGAGCAGTTCTTC. This translates into CASSLGSPYEQFF.

This chain uses TRBV10-3 with TRBJ1-2; TRBD1 is a possible D gene (5 bases). The CDR3 length is 14 residues. Trimming pared 8 bases from V and 1 base from J, leaving 14 bases between. The germline V gene encodes CDR1 ENHRY and CDR2 SYGVKD. CDR3 coding DNA: TGTGCCATCGGGGAGGGGCGGTTTAACTATGGCTACACCTTC. This translates into CAIGEGRFNYGYTF.

This clonotype was recorded a few times. The rearrangement joins TRBV12-3 or TRBV12-4 to TRBJ2-3; D remains unclear. V gave up 10 bases and J gave up 1 base, with 9 bases separating them. The length of the CDR3 is 12 residues. The CDR3 sequence is CATKKGTDTQYF. The CDR3 coding sequence is TGTGCCACGAAAAAGGGCACAGATACGCAGTATTTT.

This clonotype was counted between two and nine times. The chain links TRBV20-1 to TRBJ1-1, with 9 bases lining up with TRBD1. The CDR3 has 13 amino acids. V was pared by 2 bases and J by 4 bases, with 2 bases of the junction left unmatched. Germline CDR1 is DFQATT and CDR2 is SNEGSKA (reference sequence). The CDR3 sequence: CSARTTGGTEAFF. CDR3 bases: TGCAGTGCTAGAACGACAGGGGGCACTGAAGCTTTCTTT.

This clonotype came up many times. This chain uses TRBV28 with TRBJ2-2; the D is unclear. Trimming stripped 5 bases from V and 5 bases from J, with 9 bases between. Germline V lookup: CDR1 MDHEN, CDR2 SYDVKM. CDR3 size: 13 residues. The DNA for the CDR3 is TGTGCCAGCAGTCCTTTACTTACCGGGGAGCTGTTTTTT. Translated: CASSPLLTGELFF.